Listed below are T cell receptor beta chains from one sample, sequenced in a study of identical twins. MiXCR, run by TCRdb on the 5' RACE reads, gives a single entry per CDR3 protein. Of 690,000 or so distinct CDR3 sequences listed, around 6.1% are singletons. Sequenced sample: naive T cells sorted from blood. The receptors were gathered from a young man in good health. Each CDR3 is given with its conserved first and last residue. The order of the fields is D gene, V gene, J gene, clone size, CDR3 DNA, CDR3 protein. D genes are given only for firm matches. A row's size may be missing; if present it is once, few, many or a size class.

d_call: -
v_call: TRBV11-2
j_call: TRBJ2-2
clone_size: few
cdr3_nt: TGTGCCAGCAGCTTACACGTCGGGGAGCTGTTTTTT
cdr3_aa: CASSLHVGELFF

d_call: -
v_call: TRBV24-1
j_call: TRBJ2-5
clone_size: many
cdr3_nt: TGTGCCACCAGGGCCGGAGAGACCCAGTACTTC
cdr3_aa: CATRAGETQYF

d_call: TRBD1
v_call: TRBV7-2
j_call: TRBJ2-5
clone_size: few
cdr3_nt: TGTGCCAGCAGCCAGACAGGGTGGGAGACCCAGTACTTC
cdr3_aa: CASSQTGWETQYF

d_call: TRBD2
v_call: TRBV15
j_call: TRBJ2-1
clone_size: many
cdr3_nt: TGTGCCACCAGTCGTAGCGGGAGGGACAATGAGCAGTTCTTC
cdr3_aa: CATSRSGRDNEQFF

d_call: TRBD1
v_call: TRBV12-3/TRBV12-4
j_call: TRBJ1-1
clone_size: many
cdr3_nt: TGTGCCAGCAGGCCAGGACAGGGTTCGGGAGCTTTCTTT
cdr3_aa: CASRPGQGSGAFF

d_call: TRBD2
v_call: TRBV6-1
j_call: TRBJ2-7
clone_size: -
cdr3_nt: TGTGCCAGTTGGAGCGGGACTCTCTACGAGCAGTACTTC
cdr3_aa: CASWSGTLYEQYF

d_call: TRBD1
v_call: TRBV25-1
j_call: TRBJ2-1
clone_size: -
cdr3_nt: TGTGCCAGCAGTGGACAGGGGGCGGGTTACAATGAGCAGTTCTTC
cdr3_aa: CASSGQGAGYNEQFF

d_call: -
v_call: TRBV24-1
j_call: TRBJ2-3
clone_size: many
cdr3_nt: TGTGCCACCAGTGATCTCAAAGATACGCAGTATTTT
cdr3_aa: CATSDLKDTQYF

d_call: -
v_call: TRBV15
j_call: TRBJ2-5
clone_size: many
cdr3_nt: TGTGCCACCAGCAGATTAGGACAGAGAAAACAAGAGACCCAGTACTTC
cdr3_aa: CATSRLGQRKQETQYF

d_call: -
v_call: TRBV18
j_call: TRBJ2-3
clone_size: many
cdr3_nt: TGTGCCAGCTCACCCTTGAGTATGGGGGACACAGATACGCAGTATTTT
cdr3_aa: CASSPLSMGDTDTQYF

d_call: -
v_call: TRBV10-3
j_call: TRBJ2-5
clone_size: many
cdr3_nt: TGTGCCATCGGAGAGGGGATGCCGTACCAAGAGACCCAGTACTTC
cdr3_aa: CAIGEGMPYQETQYF

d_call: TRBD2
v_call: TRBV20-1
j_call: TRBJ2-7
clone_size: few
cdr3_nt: TGCAGTGCTAGAGATACTAGCGGGAGGGTTCCCTACGAGCAGTACTTC
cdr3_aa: CSARDTSGRVPYEQYF

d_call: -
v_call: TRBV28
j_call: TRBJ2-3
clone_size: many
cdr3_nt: TGTGCCAGCGGAAGCTTCGGAACAGATACGCAGTATTTT
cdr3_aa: CASGSFGTDTQYF

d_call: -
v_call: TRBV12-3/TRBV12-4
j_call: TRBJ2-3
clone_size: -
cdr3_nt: TGTGCCAGCAGTTTAGGTTTGGAGCCTAGCACAGATACGCAGTATTTT
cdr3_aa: CASSLGLEPSTDTQYF

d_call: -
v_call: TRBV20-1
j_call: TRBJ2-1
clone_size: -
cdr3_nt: TGCAGTGCTTCGACCGGGGCCTCCTACAATGAGCAGTTCTTC
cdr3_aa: CSASTGASYNEQFF

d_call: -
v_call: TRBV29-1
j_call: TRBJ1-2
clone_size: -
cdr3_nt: TGCAGCGTTGAAGATAGGGATGGCTACACCTTC
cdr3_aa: CSVEDRDGYTF

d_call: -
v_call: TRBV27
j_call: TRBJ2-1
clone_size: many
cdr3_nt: TGTGCCAGCAGTGCTCGGCACTCCTACAATGAGCAGTTCTTC
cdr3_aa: CASSARHSYNEQFF

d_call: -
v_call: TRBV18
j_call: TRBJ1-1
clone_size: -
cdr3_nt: TGTGCCAGCTCACCATTCGACTGGAACACTGAAGCTTTCTTT
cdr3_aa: CASSPFDWNTEAFF

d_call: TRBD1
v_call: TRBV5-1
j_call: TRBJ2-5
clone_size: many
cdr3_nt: TGCGCCAGCACCCTGGACAGGGCAGGGGAGACCCAGTACTTC
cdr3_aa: CASTLDRAGETQYF

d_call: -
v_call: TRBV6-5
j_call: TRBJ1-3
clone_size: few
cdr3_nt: TGTGCCAGCAGTTTCAGCTCGAGCTCTGGAAACACCATATATTTT
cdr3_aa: CASSFSSSSGNTIYF

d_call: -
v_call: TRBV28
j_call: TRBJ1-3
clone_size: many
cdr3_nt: TGTGCCAGCAGTTTTGGCAGGGTCCAAAACACCATATATTTT
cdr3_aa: CASSFGRVQNTIYF

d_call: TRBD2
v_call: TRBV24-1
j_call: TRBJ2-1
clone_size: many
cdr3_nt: TGTGCCACCAGTGATTCGGCTAGCGGGGGTCGTGAGCAGTTCTTC
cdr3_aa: CATSDSASGGREQFF

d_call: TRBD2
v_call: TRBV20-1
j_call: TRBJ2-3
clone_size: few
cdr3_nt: TGCAGTGCTAGGAGGACTAGCGGAACCACAGATACGCAGTATTTT
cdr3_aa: CSARRTSGTTDTQYF

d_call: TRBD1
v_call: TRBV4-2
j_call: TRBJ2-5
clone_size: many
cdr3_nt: TGTGCCAGCAGCCAGGGACAGGGGGCGGAGACCCAGTACTTC
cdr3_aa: CASSQGQGAETQYF

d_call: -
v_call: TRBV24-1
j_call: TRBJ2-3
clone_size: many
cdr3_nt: TGTGCCACCAGTGAGGTTAGCGGTCCAGATACGCAGTATTTT
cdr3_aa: CATSEVSGPDTQYF

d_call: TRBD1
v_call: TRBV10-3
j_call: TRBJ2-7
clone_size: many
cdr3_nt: TGTGCCATCAAGGGGGCGCGATGGCCCTACGAGCAGTACTTC
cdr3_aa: CAIKGARWPYEQYF

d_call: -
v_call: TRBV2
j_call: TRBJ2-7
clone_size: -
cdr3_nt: TGTGCCAGCAGTGGCCCCCTAACAGGGACCCCTTACGAGCAGTACTTC
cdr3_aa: CASSGPLTGTPYEQYF

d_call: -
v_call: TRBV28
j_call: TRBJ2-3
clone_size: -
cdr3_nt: TGTGCCAGCAGTATACACAGGTCAGATACGCAGTATTTT
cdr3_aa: CASSIHRSDTQYF

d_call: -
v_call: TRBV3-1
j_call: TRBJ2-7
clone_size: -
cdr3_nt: TGTGCCAGCAGCCAAGATGCAGGGCTGTACTTC
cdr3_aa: CASSQDAGLYF

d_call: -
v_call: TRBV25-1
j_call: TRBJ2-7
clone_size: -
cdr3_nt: TGTGCCAGCAGTGACGGGCAGGTGACGAAGCAGTACTTC
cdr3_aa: CASSDGQVTKQYF

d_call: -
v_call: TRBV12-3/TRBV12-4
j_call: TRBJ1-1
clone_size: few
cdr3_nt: TGTGCCAGCAGGGTCAGGGGTTTGGGCACTGAAGCTTTCTTT
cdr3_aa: CASRVRGLGTEAFF

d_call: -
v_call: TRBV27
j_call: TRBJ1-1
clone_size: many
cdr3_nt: TGTGCCAGCAGTCCTATCCTAGGTGCTGAAGCTTTCTTT
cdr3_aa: CASSPILGAEAFF

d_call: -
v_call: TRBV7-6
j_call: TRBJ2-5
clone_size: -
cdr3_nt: TGTGCCAGCAGCCCAAGGGGGGGTCAGGGGTCCCAAGAGACCCAGTACTTC
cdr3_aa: CASSPRGGQGSQETQYF

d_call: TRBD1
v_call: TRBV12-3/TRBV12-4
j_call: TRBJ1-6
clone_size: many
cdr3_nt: TGTGCCAGCAGGGGACAGGGTGATAATTCACCCCTCCACTTT
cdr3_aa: CASRGQGDNSPLHF

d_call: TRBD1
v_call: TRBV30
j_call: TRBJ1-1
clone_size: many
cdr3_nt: TGTGCCTGGAGTGTACTTCAGGGGGTGCGAGCGGGTGAAGCTTTCTTT
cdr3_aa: CAWSVLQGVRAGEAFF

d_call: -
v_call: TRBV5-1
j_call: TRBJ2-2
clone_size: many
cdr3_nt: TGCGCCAGCAGCTTGGTCCGGGGGGCCGACACCGGGGAGCTGTTTTTT
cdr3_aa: CASSLVRGADTGELFF

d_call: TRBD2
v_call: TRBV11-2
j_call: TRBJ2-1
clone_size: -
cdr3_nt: TGTGCCAGCAGCTTTGCGGGAGGGCCCTCCTACAATGAGCAGTTCTTC
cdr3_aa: CASSFAGGPSYNEQFF

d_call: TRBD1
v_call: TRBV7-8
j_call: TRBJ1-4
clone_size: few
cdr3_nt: TGTGCCAGCAGCCCCCGGGACAGGGGCGGGTGGTCTAATGAAAAACTGTTTTTT
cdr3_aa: CASSPRDRGGWSNEKLFF